The 21 T cell receptor beta chains below come from one sample, sequenced in a study of cytomegalovirus exposure and HLA in healthy donors. Amplification used 60 Vbeta primers and 13 Jbeta primers. Profiled with immunoSEQ multiplex PCR; TCRdb holds only in-frame clones, not every one. Of about 110,000 clones listed, approximately 81% were seen once; the top ten hold 2.2%. The sequenced material came from PBMCs. These receptors all come from a woman between 25 and 40 years old in good health and CMV-seronegative.

The chain links TRBV14 to TRBJ2-5, with 12 bases lining up with TRBD2. V lost 4 bases, J lost 7 bases, and 4 bases stayed unmatched. Germline CDR1 SGHDN, CDR2 FVKESK. This CDR3 is 14 amino acids long. Written as DNA, the CDR3 is TGTGCCAGCAGCCCACTAGCGGGAGGAGGGACCCAGTACTTC. Translation gives CASSPLAGGGTQYF. Combining the CDR3 with reference TRBV14 and TRBJ2-5 gives the whole variable domain EAGVTQFPSHSVIEKGQTVTLRCDPISGHDNLYWYRRVMGKEIKFLLHFVKESKQDESGMPNNRFLAERTGGTYSTLKVQPAELEDSGVYFCASSPLAGGGTQYFGPGTRLLVL.

This clone was seen only once. This chain links TRBV29-1 with TRBJ2-1; D is possibly TRBD2 (6 bases). The CDR3 runs to 13 residues. Trimming pared 4 bases from V and 7 bases from J, leaving 14 bases between. Germline values: CDR1 SQVTM, CDR2 ANQGSEA. CDR3 loop: CSVVWRGLNEQFF. The CDR3 nucleotides read TGCAGCGTTGTCTGGCGGGGCCTGAATGAGCAGTTCTTC.

As regards this clone: Compared with germline, one end of the junction differs, possibly owing to a read error. In the same sample, other DNA sequences code for this CDR3. The chain combines TRBV5-1 with TRBJ2-5; 7 bases match TRBD1. From germline, CDR1 is SGHRS and CDR2 YFSETQ. CDR3 length: 14 residues. CDR3 amino acids: CASRSSGQEETQYF. CDR3 sequence (DNA): TGCGCCAGCAGGTCCTCAGGACAGGAAGAGACTCAGTACTTC.

This sequence joins TRBV6-1 and TRBJ1-1, with D possibly matching TRBD1 (6 bases). Germline V CDR1 and CDR2: MNHNS, SASEGT. The ends were cut back, 6 bases at V and 3 bases at J, with 8 bases in the middle. The CDR3 consists of 12 residues. CDR3 loop: CASSRGHTEAFF. The CDR3 DNA reads as TGTGCCAGCAGCAGGGGACACACTGAAGCTTTCTTT.

The rearrangement joins TRBV5-1 to TRBJ2-4, with D unclear. Per germline, CDR1 SGHRS and CDR2 YFSETQ. The V gene lost 0 bases and the J gene lost 5 bases, with 15 bases spanning the gap. The CDR3 totals 16 residues. This CDR3 is CASSLGSAGRENIQYF. The CDR3 region has the DNA TGCGCCAGCAGCTTGGGGTCGGCTGGGCGTGAAAACATTCAGTACTTC.

The CDR3 DNA reads TGCAGCGCCCCAAAGACCGGGACAGGCTACACCTTC. Residues: CSAPKTGTGYTF. The chain couples TRBV29-1 to TRBJ1-2; the D gene is possibly TRBD1 (6 bases). Germline V lookup: CDR1 SQVTM, CDR2 ANQGSEA. V dropped 7 bases and J dropped 8 bases, with 17 bases sitting between them. The CDR3 runs 12 residues.

The J gene is TRBJ2-1, the V gene TRBV7-3, with 7 bases fitting TRBD2. Germline lookup yields CDR1 SGHTA and CDR2 FQGTGA. The ends lost 2 bases at V and 7 bases at J; junction bases unmatched: 11. The CDR3 has 16 residues. The CDR3 here is CASSLLASVGGNEQFF. The CDR3 region has the DNA TGTGCCAGCAGCTTACTTGCTAGCGTGGGGGGGAATGAGCAGTTCTTC.

V usage is TRBV5-5 and J usage is TRBJ2-1; 8 bases line up with TRBD1. CDR1 SGHKS and CDR2 YYEKEE come from the germline V gene (reference sequence). The CDR3 totals 14 residues. V was pared by 7 bases and J by 4 bases, with 7 bases of the junction left unmatched. CDR3 protein: CASLDRGEYNEQFF. Written as DNA, the CDR3 is TGTGCCAGCCTAGACAGGGGCGAGTACAATGAGCAGTTCTTC.

The V and J genes are TRBV18 and TRBJ2-7; tentatively, D is TRBD2 (6 bases). The CDR3 is 13 residues long. V lost 3 bases to trimming and J lost 11 bases, with 17 bases between them. Germline lookup yields CDR1 KGHSH and CDR2 LQKENI. CDR3 nucleotide sequence: TGTGCCAGCTCACCGGACCGGGACTCGAGGGAGTACTTC. It yields the protein CASSPDRDSREYF.

The V gene is TRBV19, the J gene TRBJ2-7; D is perhaps TRBD1 (6 bases). The V and J ends lost 3 bases and 2 bases respectively, with 14 bases between them. CDR1 LNHDA and CDR2 SQIVND come from the germline V gene (reference sequence). The CDR3 consists of 15 residues. CDR3 DNA: TGTGCCAGTAGTATTGGGTCAGGGGTTACCTACGAGCAGTACTTC. It encodes CASSIGSGVTYEQYF.

The chain carries TRBV6-7 and TRBJ2-5, with 7 positions matching TRBD2. The J call may be in error: the DNA end matches TRBJ2-7 better. TRBV6-7 carries the ORF label, with uncertain function. This CDR3 spans 13 amino acids. The CDR3 sequence: CANPGEGGHEQYF. The CDR3 DNA follows: TGTGCCAATCCGGGGGAGGGAGGACACGAGCAGTACTTC.

V usage is TRBV6-1 and J usage is TRBJ1-1; a weak D match, TRBD1 (5 bases). Trimming cost V 6 bases and J 1 base, with 12 bases left between them. The CDR3 covers 14 residues. Germline V gene lookup returns CDR1 MNHNS and CDR2 SASEGT. The CDR3 loop is CASSDPGRNTEAFF. DNA of the CDR3: TGTGCCAGCAGCGACCCAGGGCGGAACACTGAAGCTTTCTTT.

This chain links TRBV28 with TRBJ1-2; perhaps TRBD1 as D (6 bases). This CDR3 has 14 residues. Trimming took off 4 bases at V and 4 bases at J, with 13 bases between the two ends. Per germline, CDR1 MDHEN and CDR2 SYDVKM. CDR3 region: CASSSPKTGYGYTF. The DNA for the CDR3 is TGTGCCAGCAGTTCACCGAAGACAGGCTATGGCTACACCTTC.

The chain is built from TRBV19 and TRBJ1-2; D might be TRBD1 (5 bases). The CDR3 covers 14 residues. CDR1 LNHDA and CDR2 SQIVND come from the germline V gene (reference sequence). The germline V and J ends were trimmed by 4 bases and 6 bases, with 15 bases remaining between them. The CDR3 region is CASSTAGEVDGYTF. CDR3 sequence (DNA): TGTGCCAGTAGTACGGCGGGGGAAGTGGATGGCTACACCTTC.

This sequence joins TRBV5-1 and TRBJ2-5; 7 bases match TRBD2. The CDR3 runs 13 residues. CDR1 is SGHRS, CDR2 YFSETQ, per germline. J was trimmed by 2 bases and V by 7 bases; bases with no gene match: 5. The DNA of the CDR3 is TGCGCCAGCGGGGCTAGCGGACAAGAGACCCAGTACTTC. This codes for CASGASGQETQYF.

The V gene is TRBV10-3, the J gene TRBJ2-5, with TRBD2 matching over 13 bases. CDR3 size: 18 residues. V was pared by 0 bases and J by 3 bases, with 7 bases of the junction left unmatched. CDR1 and CDR2 (germline): ENHRY, SYGVKD. In DNA form, the CDR3 reads TGTGCCATCAGTGAGTCTGGGGGACTAGCGGGATCTAAAGAGACCCAGTACTTC. Translating gives CAISESGGLAGSKETQYF.

The chain is built from TRBV6-5 and TRBJ2-2; 7 bases map to TRBD2. The CDR3 runs to 15 residues. V was pared by 6 bases and J by 2 bases, with 6 bases of the junction left unmatched. The germline gives CDR1 MNHEY, CDR2 SVGAGI. For the CDR3, the DNA is TGTGCCAGCAGCCGGGGGGTCGCCAACACCGGGGAGCTGTTTTTT. It codes for CASSRGVANTGELFF.

This rearrangement joins TRBV5-1 to TRBJ2-3, with 9 bases identical to TRBD1. Germline V CDR1 and CDR2: SGHRS, YFSETQ. This CDR3 region has 16 residues. J lost 2 bases, V lost 1 base, and 5 bases had no gene match. CDR3 sequence reads: CASSLTGTGLTDTQYF. The CDR3, as DNA: TGCGCCAGCAGCTTGACCGGGACAGGGCTCACAGATACGCAGTATTTT.

V gene TRBV4-3 combines with J gene TRBJ2-7; tentatively, D is TRBD2 (6 bases). Trimming left V 4 bases short and J 6 bases short, with 16 bases between. CDR3 length equals 14 residues. Per germline, CDR1 LGHNA and CDR2 YSLEER. The CDR3 region has the DNA TGCGCCAGCAGCCTCGAGTGGGGGGTAGGCGAGCAGTACTTC. Protein product: CASSLEWGVGEQYF.

In its sample, this clone was seen once. The V call is TRBV5-1, the J call TRBJ2-2; D gene unclear. Germline CDR1 reads SGHRS; CDR2 reads YFSETQ. V lost 4 bases and J lost 0, with 13 bases in between. CDR3 size: 16 residues. The chain's CDR3 is CASSERQVSNTGELFF. The DNA of the CDR3 is TGCGCCAGCAGCGAAAGACAAGTTTCGAACACCGGGGAGCTGTTTTTT.

The V call is TRBV28, the J call TRBJ2-7, with 10 bases fitting TRBD2. In germline, CDR1 is MDHEN, CDR2 SYDVKM. V lost 3 bases and J lost 0; bases outside the gene matches: 5. This CDR3 has 16 amino acids. The CDR3 coding sequence is TGTGCCAGCAGTTTTTATCTAGCGGGAGCCTCCTACGAGCAGTACTTC. The encoded protein is CASSFYLAGASYEQYF.